This T cell receptor (beta chain) was sequenced in a study of cytotoxic CD8 clonotypes in ibrutinib-treated CLL. As for the study in general: Patients attained about 24 partial and 2 complete responses; at median around 5.5 years, approximately 15 remained remitted while approximately 12 progressed.

General study points: Clonality showed a rise at ibrutinib response that reversed toward baseline at progression.

V shed 5 bases and J 3 bases; nucleotides not matched to a gene: 7. CDR3 length equals 14 residues. CDR1 SEHNR and CDR2 FQNEAQ come from the germline V gene (reference sequence). About this clone: The target antigen is unknown.

Measured with immunoSEQ multiplex PCR; TCRdb has only the in-frame clones, and not every one. The sample consists of some 17,000 clones, roughly three fifths of them appearing once. This chain links TRBV7-9 with TRBJ2-7; 7 nucleotides align to TRBD1. This specimen consisted of PBMCs, obtained after 12 months of ibrutinib treatment. The sequence was obtained from a human donor with chronic lymphocytic leukemia. The CDR3 reads CASSPDRLLYEQYF. In DNA, the CDR3 is TGTGCCAGCAGCCCGGACAGGCTCCTCTACGAGCAGTACTTC.